The clone carrying this TCR beta chain was detected ten times or more. Through Arm-PCR of CDR3 regions and iRepertoire HTBI primers, TCR beta libraries were built. Via MiXCR, TCRdb re-called the multiplex PCR reads, giving one row per CDR3 protein. The table has 400,000 to 500,000 distinct CDR3 sequences, about a sixth seen once. As to time point: newly diagnosed GD, antithyroid drugs for less than 3 months. RNA extracted from PBMCs served as the sequencing template. Diagnosis followed American Thyroid Association guidelines for Graves' disease. Tubes containing EDTA received 7 to 10 milliliters of drawn peripheral blood. The data originate from a study of regulatory T cells in long-lasting Graves disease. With 6 bases clipped from V and 2 bases from J, the junction kept 2 bases outside the gene matches. Germline CDR1 and CDR2: SNHLY and FYNNEI. The CDR3 sequence is 13 residues long. This sample was also put to use in a study of T cells in Graves' hyperthyroidism and ophthalmopathy.

The sequenced sample was peripheral blood mononuclear cells (PBMCs), obtained at new diagnosis, from a patient treated with antithyroid drugs. The chain has TRBV2 and TRBJ1-2; 8 bases agree with TRBD1. This sequence was found in a woman aged 30 to 39 with Graves disease. This chain's CDR3 is CASSGQGNYGYTF. DNA of the CDR3: TGTGCCAGCAGCGGACAGGGAAACTATGGCTACACCTTC.